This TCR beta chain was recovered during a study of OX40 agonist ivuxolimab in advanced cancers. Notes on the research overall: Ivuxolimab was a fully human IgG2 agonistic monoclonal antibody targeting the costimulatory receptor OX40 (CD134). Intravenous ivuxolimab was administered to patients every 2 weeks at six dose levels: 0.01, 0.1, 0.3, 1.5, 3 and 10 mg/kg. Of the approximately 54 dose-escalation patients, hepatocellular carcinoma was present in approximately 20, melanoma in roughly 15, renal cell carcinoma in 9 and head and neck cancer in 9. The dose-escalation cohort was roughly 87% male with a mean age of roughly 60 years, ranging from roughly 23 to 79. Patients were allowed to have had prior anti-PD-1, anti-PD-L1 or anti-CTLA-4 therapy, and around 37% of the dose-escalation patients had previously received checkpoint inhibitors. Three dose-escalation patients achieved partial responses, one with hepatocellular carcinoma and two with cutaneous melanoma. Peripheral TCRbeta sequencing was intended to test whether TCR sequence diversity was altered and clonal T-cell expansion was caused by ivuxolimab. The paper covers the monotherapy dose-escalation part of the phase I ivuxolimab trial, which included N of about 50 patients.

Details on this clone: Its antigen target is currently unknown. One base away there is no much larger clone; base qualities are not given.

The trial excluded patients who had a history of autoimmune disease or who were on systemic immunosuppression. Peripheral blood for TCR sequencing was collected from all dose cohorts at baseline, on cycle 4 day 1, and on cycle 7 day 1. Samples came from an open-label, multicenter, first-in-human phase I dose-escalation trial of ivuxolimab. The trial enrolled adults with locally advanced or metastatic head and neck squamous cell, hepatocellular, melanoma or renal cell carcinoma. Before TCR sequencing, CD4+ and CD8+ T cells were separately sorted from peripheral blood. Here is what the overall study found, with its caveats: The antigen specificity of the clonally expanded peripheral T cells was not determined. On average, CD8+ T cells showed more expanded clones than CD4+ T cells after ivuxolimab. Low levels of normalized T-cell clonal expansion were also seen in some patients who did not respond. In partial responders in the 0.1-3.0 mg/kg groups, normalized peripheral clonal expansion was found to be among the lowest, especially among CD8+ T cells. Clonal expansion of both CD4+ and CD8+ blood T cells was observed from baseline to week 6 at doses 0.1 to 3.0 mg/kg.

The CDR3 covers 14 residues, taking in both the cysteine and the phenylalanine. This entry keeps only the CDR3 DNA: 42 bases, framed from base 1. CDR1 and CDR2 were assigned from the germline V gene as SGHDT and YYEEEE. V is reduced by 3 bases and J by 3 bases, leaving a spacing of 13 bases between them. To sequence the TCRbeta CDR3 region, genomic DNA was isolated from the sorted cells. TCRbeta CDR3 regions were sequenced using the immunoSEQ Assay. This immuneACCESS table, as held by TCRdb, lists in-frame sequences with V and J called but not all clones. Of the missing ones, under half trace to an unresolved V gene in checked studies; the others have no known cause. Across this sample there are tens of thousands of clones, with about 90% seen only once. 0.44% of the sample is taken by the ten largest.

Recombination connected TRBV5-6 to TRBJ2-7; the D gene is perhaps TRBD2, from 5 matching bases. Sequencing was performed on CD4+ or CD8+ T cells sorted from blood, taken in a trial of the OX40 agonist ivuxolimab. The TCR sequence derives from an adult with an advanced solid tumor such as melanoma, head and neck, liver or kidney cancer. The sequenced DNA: TGTGCCAGCAGCTCCAGCGGAAAAATCTACGAGCAGTACTTC. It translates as CASSSSGKIYEQYF. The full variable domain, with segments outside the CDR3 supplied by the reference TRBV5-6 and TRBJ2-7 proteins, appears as DAGVTQSPTHLIKTRGQQVTLRCSPKSGHDTVSWYQQALGQGPQFIFQYYEEEERQRGNFPDRFSGHQFPNYSSELNVNALLLGDSALYLCASSSSGKIYEQYFGPGTRLTVT.